This TCR beta chain came from a study of blood T cell repertoires in COVID-19. As for the study in general: Whether acute or convalescent, the COVID-19 samples came from the United States, Italy and Spain. Nucleic acid was either cDNA or gDNA, and it came from T cells, B-cell-depleted T cells, or PBMCs.

In the original processing: Scientists estimated how many nucleated cells there were by amplifying reference gene primers. The protocol was immunoSEQ multiplex PCR, while the TCRdb copy is restricted to in-frame clones and leaves out a portion. V and J calls and clone size are those listed in that table; D and trimming were worked out from the DNA. The sample holds about 200,000 clones, approximately 91% seen once. Patients from Seattle were sampled longitudinally, starting during active infection. The CDR3 is 12 amino acids. J lost 9 bases, V lost 9 bases, and 6 bases had no gene match. Germline loops: CDR1 KGHDR, CDR2 SFDVKD.

This chain links TRBV24-1 with TRBJ2-1, with TRBD2 matching over 8 bases. The origin of this receptor is a man over 45 with COVID-19, enrolled during active disease. Sequencing was performed on peripheral blood. The CDR3 nucleotides are TGTGCCACCCGGCGGGAGGATAGTGAGCAGTTCTTC. Protein sequence: CATRREDSEQFF.